This TCR beta chain was sequenced in a study of blood T cells in healthy people across ages. Whole-study results and caveats: Naive CD4+ cells and diversity were both higher in long-lived donors than in aged donors. Unknown donor CMV status possibly confounded expanded clonotype changes.

J was trimmed by 12 bases and V by 3 bases; bases with no gene match: 14. CDR1 is DFQATT, CDR2 SNEGSKA, per germline (reference sequence). The CDR3 length is 14 residues. Comments on this clonotype: The target antigen is unknown.

No fewer than 7 million PBMCs went into each sample. A J-beta primer mix and a sample-barcoded 5' primer were used in a second PCR of roughly 7 to 12 cycles. The authors tagged each cDNA molecule using a template-switch adaptor with 12 random nucleotides. TCRdb redid the calling of the 5' RACE reads with MiXCR, one entry per CDR3 protein. The data contain under 750,000 distinct CDR3 sequences, 40% to 55% of them singletons. The TCR sequence derives from a man aged 80 or over in good health. The genes are TRBV20-1 and TRBJ2-7, with TRBD2 matching over 10 bases. The source material was blood. The CDR3 is CSARTTGTSVLRYF. CDR3 DNA sequence: TGCAGTGCTAGGACCACCGGGACTAGCGTTCTCCGGTACTTC.